This T cell receptor (beta chain) was captured in a study of siplizumab effects on memory and regulatory T cells. Details on this clone: Its antigen is still unknown.

Study-wide findings and caveats: Tregs that proliferated in siplizumab cultures did not have their suppressive function confirmed. Sequences that were alloreactive and traceable to unstimulated CD4+ memory cells were significantly reduced by siplizumab. Memory cells seemed less diverse than naive T cells, which seemed major alloresponse contributors.

This CDR3 contains 15 residues. J was trimmed by 1 base and V by 0 bases; bases with no gene match: 3. CDR1 is SGHRS and CDR2 is YFSETQ in the germline V gene. Assay used: immunoSEQ multiplex PCR; TCRdb lists only in-frame clones, some missing. There are some 100,000 clones in the sample; more than 85% occur only once, and approximately 2.7% lies in the top ten. The chain carries TRBV5-1 and TRBJ1-1; the match to TRBD1 covers 7 bases. The TCR was taken from a human donor in good health. Some clones in this sample may be carry-over from other donors' samples. Specimen: CD4+ T cells sorted from blood. For the CDR3, the DNA is TGCGCCAGCAGCTTGGAAGGGGGCGGGAACACTGAAGCTTTCTTT. It specifies CASSLEGGGNTEAFF.